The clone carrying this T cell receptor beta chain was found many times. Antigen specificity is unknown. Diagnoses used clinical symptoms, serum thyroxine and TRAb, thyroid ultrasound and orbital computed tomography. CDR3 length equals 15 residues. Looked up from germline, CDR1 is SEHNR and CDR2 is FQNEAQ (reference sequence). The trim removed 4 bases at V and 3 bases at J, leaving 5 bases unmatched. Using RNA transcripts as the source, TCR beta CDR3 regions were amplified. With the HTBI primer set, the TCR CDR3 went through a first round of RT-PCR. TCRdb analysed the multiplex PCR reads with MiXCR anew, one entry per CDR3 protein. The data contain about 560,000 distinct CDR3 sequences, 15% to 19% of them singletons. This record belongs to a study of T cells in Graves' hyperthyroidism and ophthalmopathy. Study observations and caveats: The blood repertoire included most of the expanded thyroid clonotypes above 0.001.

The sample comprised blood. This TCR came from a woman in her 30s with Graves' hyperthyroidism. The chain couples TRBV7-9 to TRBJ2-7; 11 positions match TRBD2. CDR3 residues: CASSSSGGSLYEQYF. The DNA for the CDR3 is TGTGCCAGCAGCTCTAGCGGGGGGAGCCTCTACGAGCAGTACTTC.